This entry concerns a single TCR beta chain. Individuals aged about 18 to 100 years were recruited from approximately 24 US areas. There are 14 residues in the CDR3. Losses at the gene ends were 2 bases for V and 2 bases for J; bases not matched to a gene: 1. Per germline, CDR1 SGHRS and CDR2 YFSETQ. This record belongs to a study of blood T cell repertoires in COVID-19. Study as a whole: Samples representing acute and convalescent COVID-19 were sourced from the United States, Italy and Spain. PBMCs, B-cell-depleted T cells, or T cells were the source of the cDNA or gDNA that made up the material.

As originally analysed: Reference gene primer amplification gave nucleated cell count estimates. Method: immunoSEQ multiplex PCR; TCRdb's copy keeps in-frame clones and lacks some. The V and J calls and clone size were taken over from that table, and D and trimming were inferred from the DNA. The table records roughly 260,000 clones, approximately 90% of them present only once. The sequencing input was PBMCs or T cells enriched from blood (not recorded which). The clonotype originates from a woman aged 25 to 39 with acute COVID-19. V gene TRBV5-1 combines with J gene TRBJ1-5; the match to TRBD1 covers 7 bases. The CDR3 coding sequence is TGCGCCAGCAGCTTAACAGGGGGCAATCAGCCCCAGCATTTT. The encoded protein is CASSLTGGNQPQHF.